A single sample gave rise to the 5 T cell receptor beta chains below, sequenced in a study of blood T cells in healthy people across ages. Using a J-beta primer mix together with a sample-barcoded 5' primer, a second PCR was run for roughly 7 to 11 cycles. Using its own MiXCR run on the 5' RACE reads, TCRdb lists one record per CDR3 protein. This table has around 1,000,000 distinct CDR3 sequences, less than 25% appearing once. The sample was also reused in another study, on T cells of mothers and their children.

The sample consisted of blood. These receptors all come from a girl aged 2-9 years in good health.

The rearrangement uses TRBV7-3 and TRBJ2-3; a weak D match, TRBD1 (6 bases). In germline, CDR1 is SGHTA, CDR2 FQGTGA. Trimming cost V 5 bases and J 8 bases, with 20 bases left between them. The CDR3 covers 15 residues. In DNA, the CDR3 is TGTGCCAGCAGCCCAAGCACAGGGCCAGCTTCTACGCAGTATTTT. As protein: CASSPSTGPASTQYF.

CDR3 in DNA: TGTGCCAGCAGACCGGGACTAGGTGACATTCAGTACTTC. Translated: CASRPGLGDIQYF. The chain carries TRBV11-2 and TRBJ2-4; 8 bases are shared with TRBD2. With V trimmed by 6 bases and J by 8 bases, 6 bases remained unmatched. The CDR3 contains 13 residues. Germline CDR1 SGHAT, CDR2 FQNNGV.

This chain links TRBV4-3 with TRBJ1-1; maybe TRBD1 (6 bases). The CDR3 is 14 residues long. Trimming cost V 5 bases and J 1 base, with 11 bases left between them. Germline CDR1 LGHNA, CDR2 YSLEER. The CDR3 is CASSSQTGNTEAFF. CDR3 in DNA: TGCGCCAGCAGCTCACAGACAGGGAACACTGAAGCTTTCTTT.

This clonotype was observed a handful of times. V gene TRBV29-1 combines with J gene TRBJ2-5; D might be TRBD1 (6 bases). Germline CDR1 is SQVTM and CDR2 is ANQGSEA. Trimming took 3 bases from V and 4 from J, leaving 12 bases between them. This CDR3 is built from 13 residues. The CDR3 sequence: CSVDEGGTETQYF. The CDR3 nucleotides are TGCAGCGTTGACGAAGGGGGAACAGAGACCCAGTACTTC.

In its sample, this clonotype was seen a few times. V and J are TRBV14 and TRBJ2-5; D gene uncertain. The CDR3 totals 14 residues. V was cut by 0 bases and J by 3 bases, with 8 bases left in between. Germline CDR1 and CDR2: SGHDN and FVKESK. The CDR3 loop reads CASSQDSVEETQYF. CDR3 nucleotide sequence: TGTGCCAGCAGCCAAGATTCGGTAGAAGAGACCCAGTACTTC. The complete variable domain, with remaining parts taken from reference TRBV14 and TRBJ2-5, reads EAGVTQFPSHSVIEKGQTVTLRCDPISGHDNLYWYRRVMGKEIKFLLHFVKESKQDESGMPNNRFLAERTGGTYSTLKVQPAELEDSGVYFCASSQDSVEETQYFGPGTRLLVL.